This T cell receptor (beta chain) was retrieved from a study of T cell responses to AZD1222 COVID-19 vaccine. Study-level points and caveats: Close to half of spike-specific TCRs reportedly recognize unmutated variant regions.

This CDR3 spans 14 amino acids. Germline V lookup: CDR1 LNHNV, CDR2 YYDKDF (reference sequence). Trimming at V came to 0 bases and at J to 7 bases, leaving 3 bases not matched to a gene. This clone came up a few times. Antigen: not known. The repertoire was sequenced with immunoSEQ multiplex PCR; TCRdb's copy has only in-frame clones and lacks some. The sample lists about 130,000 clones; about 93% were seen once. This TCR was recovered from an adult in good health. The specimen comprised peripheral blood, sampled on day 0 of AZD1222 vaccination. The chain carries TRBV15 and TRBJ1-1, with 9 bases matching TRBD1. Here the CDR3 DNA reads TGTGCCACCAGCAGAGATACAGGGGGCCTTGAAGCTTTCTTT. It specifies CATSRDTGGLEAFF. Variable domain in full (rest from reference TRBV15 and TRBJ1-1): DAMVIQNPRYQVTQFGKPVTLSCSQTLNHNVMYWYQQKSSQAPKLLFHYYDKDFNNEADTPDNFQSRRPNTSFCFLDIRSPGLGDTAMYLCATSRDTGGLEAFFGQGTRLTVV.